These 15 T cell receptor beta chains were sequenced from one sample in a study of blood T cell repertoires in COVID-19. This table comes from immunoSEQ multiplex PCR, and its TCRdb copy is limited to in-frame clones, with some not included. The sample records fewer than 45,000 clones, 88% being singletons. The specimen sequenced was peripheral blood. The origin of the receptors is a human donor in a cohort sampled during active COVID-19.

The chain recombines TRBV11-2 with TRBJ2-1, with a tentative D call TRBD2 (6 bases). The CDR3 loop spans 16 amino acids. Germline CDR1 and CDR2: SGHAT and FQNNGV. Deletions cut 5 bases from V and 5 bases from J, with 19 bases between. The DNA of the CDR3 is TGTGCCAGCAGCCCCGCCTCGTTTGCGGGGAACAATGAGCAGTTCTTC. As protein: CASSPASFAGNNEQFF. Based on the CDR3 plus reference TRBV11-2 and TRBJ2-1, the full variable domain is EAGVAQSPRYKIIEKRQSVAFWCNPISGHATLYWYQQILGQGPKLLIQFQNNGVVDDSQLPKDRFSAERLKGVDSTLKIQPAKLEDSAVYLCASSPASFAGNNEQFFGPGTRLTVL.

V gene TRBV30 combines with J gene TRBJ1-6, with 7 bases fitting TRBD1. The CDR3 extends over 14 amino acids. Trimming cost V 1 base and J 8 bases; bases outside gene matches: 5. Germline V CDR1 and CDR2: GTSNPN, SVGIG (reference sequence). This CDR3 is CAWSEGGADSPLHF. Here the CDR3 DNA reads TGTGCCTGGAGTGAAGGGGGCGCGGATTCACCCCTCCACTTT.

Worth noting for this clone: Within the sample, other DNA sequences also encode this same CDR3. The chain employs TRBV5-4 and TRBJ2-7; possibly TRBD2 for D (7 bases). V was pared by 0 bases and J by 0 bases, with 16 bases between. Germline lookup yields CDR1 SGHNT and CDR2 YYREEE (reference sequence). The CDR3 is 17 residues long. The CDR3 coding sequence is TGTGCCAGCAGCTTGGGGGGAGGGGGTTGGAGCTCCTACGAGCAGTACTTC. The encoded protein is CASSLGGGGWSSYEQYF.

The J gene is TRBJ2-2, the V gene TRBV9; D may be TRBD1 (5 bases). Deletions cut 6 bases from V and 4 bases from J, with 22 bases between. Germline loops: CDR1 SGDLS, CDR2 YYNGEE. The CDR3 length is 17 residues. The CDR3 loop reads CASTLGHSRVSTGELFF. The CDR3 DNA reads TGTGCCAGCACCCTCGGCCACTCCAGGGTGAGCACCGGGGAGCTGTTTTTT.

This chain uses TRBV6-5 with TRBJ1-2; 7 positions match TRBD1. This CDR3 spans 13 amino acids. Germline CDR1 is MNHEY and CDR2 is SVGAGI. Trimming took 7 bases from V and 6 from J; bases not matched to a gene: 8. The CDR3 protein is CASNNGGGNGYTF. The CDR3 DNA sequence: TGTGCCAGCAACAACGGAGGGGGCAATGGCTACACCTTC.

This clone turned up a few times. The CDR3 loop is CASSDLRGNTEAFF. For the CDR3, the DNA is TGTGCCAGCAGTGACCTGCGGGGGAACACTGAAGCTTTCTTT. The chain employs TRBV6-1 and TRBJ1-1; D remains ambiguous. This CDR3 has 14 residues. V lost 3 bases to trimming and J lost 1 base, with 9 bases between them. Germline V gene lookup returns CDR1 MNHNS and CDR2 SASEGT.

The chain combines TRBV6-5 with TRBJ1-2; the D gene is possibly TRBD1 (6 bases). The CDR3 has 11 residues. The V gene lost 6 bases and the J gene lost 8 bases, with 10 bases spanning the gap. Germline V CDR1 and CDR2: MNHEY, SVGAGI. The DNA for the CDR3 is TGTGCCAGCAGGCCCAGGGGAGGCTACACCTTC. Residues: CASRPRGGYTF.

This clone was counted a single time. The chain uses TRBV10-3 and TRBJ1-2; a possible D gene is TRBD1 (5 bases). There are 13 residues in the CDR3. V dropped 3 bases and J dropped 4 bases, with 9 bases sitting between them. The germline gives CDR1 ENHRY, CDR2 SYGVKD. The CDR3 bases are TGTGCCATCAGTGACGGACATCCCTATGGCTACACCTTC. Its translation is CAISDGHPYGYTF.

V usage is TRBV5-1 and J usage is TRBJ2-2, with 9 positions matching TRBD1. CDR1 and CDR2 (germline): SGHRS, YFSETQ. The CDR3 runs 14 residues. Trimming removed 5 bases from V and 5 bases from J; junction bases left unmatched: 4. The CDR3 region is CASSQGTGTGELFF. CDR3 nucleotides: TGCGCCAGCAGTCAAGGGACAGGGACCGGGGAGCTGTTTTTT.

The chain couples TRBV10-2 to TRBJ2-1, with a possible D match to TRBD1 (6 bases). V lost 2 bases, J lost 7 bases, and 9 bases lay in between. This CDR3 region has 13 residues. Germline V gene data show CDR1 as WSHSY and CDR2 as SAAADI. This CDR3 is CASSETGMNEQFF. DNA for the CDR3: TGCGCCAGCAGTGAGACAGGGATGAATGAGCAGTTCTTC.

The chain combines TRBV7-7 with TRBJ2-5, with 7 bases lining up with TRBD1. CDR1 and CDR2 from the germline V gene are SSHAT and FNYEAQ (reference sequence). The CDR3 loop spans 14 amino acids. V trimming: 5 bases; J trimming: 1 base; junction bases outside the gene matches: 4. The CDR3 spells CASSGNRGQETQYF. CDR3 DNA: TGTGCCAGCAGCGGTAACAGGGGCCAAGAGACCCAGTACTTC.

This clone was recorded once. V and J are TRBV7-9 and TRBJ1-1; a possible D gene is TRBD1 (6 bases). Germline V lookup: CDR1 SEHNR, CDR2 FQNEAQ (reference sequence). The CDR3 has 12 amino acids. V lost 5 bases and J lost 6, with 10 bases in between. CDR3 sequence: CASSQQGAEAFF. In nucleotides, the CDR3 is TGTGCCAGCAGCCAACAGGGAGCTGAAGCTTTCTTT.

V gene TRBV9 combines with J gene TRBJ2-7; unclear D gene. The CDR3 is 12 amino acids. Trimming left V 0 bases short and J 5 bases short, with 6 bases between. Germline V lookup: CDR1 SGDLS, CDR2 YYNGEE. In nucleotides, the CDR3 is TGTGCCAGCAGCGTAGTACATGACGAGCAGTACTTC. As protein: CASSVVHDEQYF.

V gene TRBV19 combines with J gene TRBJ1-2; D unclear. The CDR3 is made up of 13 amino acids. The ends were cut back, 7 bases at V and 4 bases at J, with 13 bases in the middle. Germline values: CDR1 LNHDA, CDR2 SQIVND (reference sequence). The CDR3 loop reads CASTPEARYGYTF. The CDR3 DNA sequence: TGTGCCAGTACCCCCGAGGCCCGCTATGGCTACACCTTC.

The chain has TRBV4-3 and TRBJ2-7; no firm D call. This CDR3 comprises 15 residues. V was shortened by 1 base and J by 3 bases, with 13 bases between the two germline ends. Germline-derived CDR1 and CDR2 are LGHNA and YSLEER. The CDR3 DNA is TGCGCCAGCAGCCAAGCGGCAGTTTCGGGCTACGAGCAGTACTTC. This gives the protein CASSQAAVSGYEQYF.